The 30 T cell receptor beta chains presented below share a single source sample, sequenced in a study of vaccination and CD4 T cells after COVID-19. Specified treatment: roughly 10-day PBMC culture with coronavirus spike peptide pools or control peptides (ViraFEST assay). The unexposed donor provided CD4+ T cells, which were taken before the COVID-19 pandemic (2011-2018). Cultured CD4+ T cell DNA was sequenced using the Oncomine TCR Beta short-read assay. One entry per CDR3 protein, called by TCRdb with MiXCR from the PCR reads. The sample contains 9,000 to 10,000 distinct CDR3 sequences, more than 35% of which appear only once. Their recognized antigens are unknown. Sequencing input: CD4+ T cells from blood, cultured in vitro. Receptors originate from a human donor in good health.

The chain couples TRBV6-1 to TRBJ1-2, with 9 bases matching TRBD1. The J segment lost 3 bases and the V segment lost 2 bases, leaving 4 bases of the junction unmatched. The CDR3 runs to 15 residues. In germline, CDR1 is MNHNS, CDR2 SASEGT. The DNA of the CDR3 is TGTGCCAGCAGTGAATCGACAGGGGGGGACTATGGCTACACCTTC. It is translated as CASSESTGGDYGYTF.

The chain recombines TRBV5-1 with TRBJ2-7; TRBD1 matches 11 bases. Germline CDR1 reads SGHRS; CDR2 reads YFSETQ. Losses at the gene ends were 5 bases for V and 6 bases for J; bases not matched to a gene: 4. There are 13 residues in the CDR3. CDR3: CASSTGTGGEQYF. The CDR3 nucleotides are TGCGCCAGCAGTACCGGGACAGGGGGCGAGCAGTACTTC.

The chain links TRBV6-1 to TRBJ1-1; D not certain. The CDR3 has 14 amino acids. Trimming removed 5 bases from V and 0 bases from J, with 10 bases in between. Germline V gene data show CDR1 as MNHNS and CDR2 as SASEGT. The CDR3 loop reads CASSNPGMNTEAFF. CDR3 in DNA: TGTGCCAGCAGTAACCCCGGTATGAACACTGAAGCTTTCTTT.

J is TRBJ1-5 and V is TRBV5-5; tentative D call: TRBD1 (6 bases). Germline V lookup: CDR1 SGHKS, CDR2 YYEKEE (reference sequence). The CDR3 sequence is 15 residues long. V lost 3 bases and J 2 bases, leaving 12 bases between the germline ends. The CDR3 DNA follows: TGTGCCAGCAGCTCCAGGGGTGGAGGCAATCAGCCCCAGCATTTT. This encodes CASSSRGGGNQPQHF.

CDR3 sequence reads: CASSSPLAGVGDTQYF. In nucleotides, the CDR3 is TGTGCCAGCAGCTCACCACTAGCGGGAGTGGGAGATACGCAGTATTTT. This chain links TRBV7-8 with TRBJ2-3; TRBD2 aligns across 11 bases. The CDR3 contains 16 residues. CDR1 is SGHVS, CDR2 FQNEAQ, per germline. The V gene end was trimmed by 4 bases and the J gene end by 5 bases; junction bases not matched to a gene: 8.

There are a few counts of this clonotype. V usage is TRBV10-2 and J usage is TRBJ2-5; D unclear. The germline V gene has CDR1 WSHSY and CDR2 SAAADI. CDR3 length: 12 amino acids. Trimming stripped 4 bases from V and 5 bases from J, with 8 bases between. CDR3 protein: CASSAARETQYF. The DNA of the CDR3 is TGCGCCAGCAGTGCGGCTCGGGAGACCCAGTACTTC.

The chain links TRBV27 to TRBJ2-3, with TRBD2 matching 7 bases. Germline V gene data show CDR1 as MNHEY and CDR2 as SMNVEV (reference sequence). The CDR3 sequence is 16 residues long. With 3 bases clipped from V and 5 bases from J, the junction kept 11 bases outside the gene matches. The CDR3 coding sequence is TGTGCCAGCAGTTTTTCCGCGGGAGCGGCTGGAGATACGCAGTATTTT. Translation gives CASSFSAGAAGDTQYF.

This clonotype was counted between two and nine times. J is TRBJ1-2 and V is TRBV28; D is possibly TRBD1 (6 bases). Trimming stripped 10 bases from V and 8 bases from J, with 17 bases between. CDR1 and CDR2 from the germline V gene are MDHEN and SYDVKM. This CDR3 has 12 amino acids. Written as DNA, the CDR3 is TGTGCCACTTTTTCCCGGGGGCGAGGCTACACCTTC. Its protein product is CATFSRGRGYTF.

This clonotype was observed a handful of times. The genes are TRBV7-7 and TRBJ2-7, with D unclear. This CDR3 region has 14 residues. Trimming cost V 1 base and J 4 bases, with 11 bases left between them. Per germline, CDR1 SSHAT and CDR2 FNYEAQ (reference sequence). Written as DNA, the CDR3 is TGTGCCAGCAGCTTAGGTCACCGACAATACGAGCAGTACTTC. Its translation: CASSLGHRQYEQYF.

V usage is TRBV6-5 and J usage is TRBJ1-1; 10 bases align to TRBD1. J was trimmed by 3 bases and V by 2 bases; bases with no gene match: 6. Germline CDR1 and CDR2: MNHEY and SVGAGI. The CDR3 is made up of 16 amino acids. The DNA for the CDR3 is TGTGCCAGCAGTTACCGTTGGGACAGGGGATACACTGAAGCTTTCTTT. It encodes CASSYRWDRGYTEAFF.

The chain couples TRBV4-1 to TRBJ1-5; TRBD1 is a possible D gene (5 bases). The V gene's germline CDR1 is MGHRA and CDR2 YSYEKL. The V gene lost 2 bases and the J gene lost 2 bases, with 16 bases spanning the gap. CDR3 length: 17 amino acids. The CDR3 loop reads CASSQTLVRGRNQPQHF. For the CDR3, the DNA is TGCGCCAGCAGCCAAACCCTAGTGAGGGGCCGCAATCAGCCCCAGCATTTT.

CDR3 bases: TGTGCCAGCAGCTTAGCCAGCGGGGGGGCCGGCTACCACACCGGGGAGCTGTTTTTT. Protein: CASSLASGGAGYHTGELFF. The chain couples TRBV7-2 to TRBJ2-2; TRBD2 agrees at 10 bases. Looked up from germline, CDR1 is SGHTA and CDR2 is FQGNSA. The CDR3 extends over 19 amino acids. The V and J ends lost 0 bases and 3 bases, in that order; junction bases with no gene match: 10.

This clonotype came up a few times. The chain employs TRBV4-3 and TRBJ1-2; D not certain. The ends were cut back, 2 bases at V and 0 bases at J, with 7 bases in the middle. Looked up from germline, CDR1 is LGHNA and CDR2 is YSLEER. The CDR3 extends over 14 amino acids. The CDR3 bases are TGCGCCAGCAGCCAACTATCCTCTAACTATGGCTACACCTTC. Its translation is CASSQLSSNYGYTF.

This clonotype was detected only a few times. The J gene is TRBJ1-6, the V gene TRBV11-2; a weak D match, TRBD1 (6 bases). The CDR3 covers 16 residues. The V end lost 2 bases, the J end lost 6 bases, and 14 bases lay between the germline ends. Per germline, CDR1 SGHAT and CDR2 FQNNGV. The CDR3 loop reads CASSLHDRNLNSPLHF. The CDR3 DNA sequence: TGTGCCAGCAGCTTACACGACAGGAACCTTAATTCACCCCTCCACTTT.

This clonotype appeared a few times. The genes are TRBV5-8 and TRBJ2-7; D gene uncertain. The CDR3 spans 11 residues. The germline V and J ends were trimmed by 0 bases and 2 bases, with 0 bases remaining between them. Looked up from germline, CDR1 is SGHTS and CDR2 is YDEGEE. Here the CDR3 DNA reads TGTGCCAGCAGCTTGGCCTACGAGCAGTACTTC. Amino acid sequence: CASSLAYEQYF.

The table lists this clonotype with a count of one. The chain combines TRBV30 with TRBJ1-3; no reliable D call. Looked up from germline, CDR1 is GTSNPN and CDR2 is SVGIG (reference sequence). The CDR3 length is 13 residues. The ends were cut back, 0 bases at V and 4 bases at J, with 7 bases in the middle. The CDR3 DNA follows: TGTGCCTGGAGTGTATCCCAAGGAAACACCATATATTTT. Translating gives CAWSVSQGNTIYF.

By its share, this clonotype is large. V is TRBV28 and J is TRBJ1-5; D is undetermined. The V gene lost 3 bases and the J gene lost 0 bases, with 3 bases spanning the gap. The germline V gene has CDR1 MDHEN and CDR2 SYDVKM. The CDR3 totals 13 residues. The CDR3 sequence: CASSLSSNQPQHF. For the CDR3, the DNA is TGTGCCAGCAGTTTGAGTAGCAATCAGCCCCAGCATTTT.

This chain joins TRBV7-2 and TRBJ1-2; D call uncertain. The germline V gene encodes CDR1 SGHTA and CDR2 FQGNSA. V was shortened by 5 bases and J by 6 bases, with 7 bases between the two germline ends. The CDR3 runs 11 residues. As DNA, the CDR3 is TGTGCCAGCAGCCTCTACAATGGCTACACCTTC. It translates to CASSLYNGYTF.

The chain has TRBV20-1 and TRBJ1-6; D is possibly TRBD1 (6 bases). Trimming took off 3 bases at V and 4 bases at J, with 13 bases between the two ends. The CDR3 extends over 15 amino acids. From germline, CDR1 is DFQATT and CDR2 SNEGSKA (reference sequence). This chain's CDR3 is CSARGGGGYNSPLHF. CDR3 nucleotides: TGCAGTGCTAGGGGTGGAGGGGGATATAATTCACCCCTCCACTTT.

This rearrangement joins TRBV6-2 or TRBV6-3 to TRBJ1-1, with D hard to call. V dropped 5 bases and J dropped 2 bases, with 9 bases sitting between them. Germline CDR1 and CDR2: MNHEY and SVGEGT. This CDR3 is built from 13 residues. The CDR3 here is CASSRRGNTEAFF. In DNA form, the CDR3 reads TGTGCCAGCAGTAGACGGGGAAACACTGAAGCTTTCTTT.

The chain recombines TRBV18 with TRBJ2-1; 13 bases line up with TRBD2. Germline-derived CDR1 and CDR2 are KGHSH and LQKENI. Trimming took 5 bases from V and 5 from J; bases not matched to a gene: 3. This CDR3 spans 15 amino acids. For the CDR3, the DNA is TGTGCCAGCTCAGCCGGGACTAGCGGGGACAATGAGCAGTTCTTC. It is translated as CASSAGTSGDNEQFF. Based on the CDR3 plus reference TRBV18 and TRBJ2-1, the full variable domain is NAGVMQNPRHLVRRRGQEARLRCSPMKGHSHVYWYRQLPEEGLKFMVYLQKENIIDESGMPKERFSAEFPKEGPSILRIQQVVRGDSAAYFCASSAGTSGDNEQFFGPGTRLTVL.

This clonotype came up a few times. V usage is TRBV19 and J usage is TRBJ2-7; a possible D gene is TRBD1 (5 bases). CDR3 length: 14 amino acids. CDR1 is LNHDA and CDR2 is SQIVND in the germline V gene (reference sequence). Trimming removed 3 bases at V and 5 bases at J, with 14 bases between. CDR3 nucleotides: TGTGCCAGTAGTATTAATAGGGCAGGGAACGAGCAGTACTTC. Its translation: CASSINRAGNEQYF.

V is TRBV19 and J is TRBJ2-1; a possible D gene is TRBD2 (5 bases). This CDR3 comprises 15 residues. The V end lost 2 bases, the J end lost 4 bases, and 12 bases lay between the germline ends. CDR1 LNHDA and CDR2 SQIVND come from the germline V gene (reference sequence). The CDR3 region has the DNA TGTGCCAGTAGTATATCGGTGAGGACTTACAATGAGCAGTTCTTC. Translating it yields CASSISVRTYNEQFF.

The table lists this clonotype with a few counts. This rearrangement joins TRBV7-9 to TRBJ1-1; no reliable D call. Germline-derived CDR1 and CDR2 are SEHNR and FQNEAQ (reference sequence). V was pared by 6 bases and J by 0 bases, with 11 bases between. The CDR3 sequence is 14 residues long. Here the CDR3 DNA reads TGTGCCAGCAGGTTCCCTGACATGAACACTGAAGCTTTCTTT. The encoded protein is CASRFPDMNTEAFF.

This clonotype turned up a few times. CDR3 bases: TGTGCCACCCCGGACAAGATGAATGGCTACACCTTC. Protein sequence: CATPDKMNGYTF. V gene TRBV6-4 combines with J gene TRBJ1-2, with a weak D call TRBD1 (5 bases). Trimming left V 10 bases short and J 6 bases short, with 15 bases between. Looked up from germline, CDR1 is MRHNA and CDR2 is SNTAGT. The length of the CDR3 is 12 residues.

The rearrangement links TRBV4-3 to TRBJ2-3, with TRBD1 as a possible D gene (5 bases). V lost 0 bases to trimming and J lost 11 bases, with 9 bases between them. Germline V gives CDR1 LGHNA, CDR2 YSLEER. This CDR3 region has 12 residues. In DNA, the CDR3 is TGCGCCAGCAGCCAAGAAGGTGGACAGCAGTATTTT. It codes for CASSQEGGQQYF.

This clonotype was observed a few times. The rearrangement links TRBV5-8 to TRBJ1-5; TRBD1 aligns across 7 bases. The CDR3 totals 15 residues. Germline assignment: CDR1 SGHTS and CDR2 YDEGEE. Trimming cost V 6 bases and J 0 bases; bases outside gene matches: 6. In DNA form, the CDR3 reads TGTGCCAGCAACTCAGGGGGTTATAGCAATCAGCCCCAGCATTTT. Its protein is CASNSGGYSNQPQHF.

The rearrangement uses TRBV6-2 or TRBV6-3 and TRBJ1-2; a possible D gene is TRBD1 (5 bases). The V gene's germline CDR1 is MNHEY and CDR2 SVGEGT. The CDR3 has 15 amino acids. V lost 8 bases to trimming and J lost 1 base, with 17 bases between them. The CDR3 protein is CASRDGTAINYGYTF. The CDR3 bases are TGTGCCAGCCGAGACGGGACCGCCATTAACTATGGCTACACCTTC.

The chain joins TRBV7-8 to TRBJ2-2; D not certain. This CDR3 has 13 residues. Trimming shortened V by 1 base and J by 9 bases, and 9 bases separated the two germline ends. From germline, CDR1 is SGHVS and CDR2 FQNEAQ. The CDR3 sequence is CASSLGTIWELFF. The CDR3 region has the DNA TGTGCCAGCAGCTTAGGGACCATCTGGGAGCTGTTTTTT.

V usage is TRBV28 and J usage is TRBJ2-7; tentative D call: TRBD2 (5 bases). The CDR3 is made up of 15 amino acids. Trimming shortened V by 3 bases and J by 6 bases, and 18 bases separated the two germline ends. Germline loops: CDR1 MDHEN, CDR2 SYDVKM. The CDR3 DNA sequence: TGTGCCAGCAGTTTTAAAAGGACGCGAGGGATCGAGCAGTACTTC. It translates to CASSFKRTRGIEQYF.